This TCR beta chain is from a study of T cell clonality in common variable immunodeficiency. Sequencing was performed with immunoSEQ multiplex PCR; in TCRdb, only in-frame clones are kept and a portion is missing. The sample shows some 52,000 clones, none of them appearing just once. This clone has ten or more counts. The read ends 3 residues shy of where the CDR3 ends; the end is completed using the germline J gene. The germline V gene encodes CDR1 LNHDA and CDR2 SQIVND (reference sequence). Unmatched junction bases numbered 8, after V lost 2 bases and J lost 5 bases. This CDR3 contains 15 residues. The chain has TRBV19 and TRBJ2-7, with TRBD1 identical over 8 bases. The clonotype originates from a person aged 18 to 75 in good health. The specimen was peripheral blood mononuclear cells. The sequenced CDR3 bases are TGTGCCAGTAGTATATCGCGGCAGGGGGCCGACGAG. Its protein is CASSISRQGADE. Given in full, the CDR3 is CASSISRQGADEQYF. The full variable domain, completed using reference TRBV19 and TRBJ2-7, is DGGITQSPKYLFRKEGQNVTLSCEQNLNHDAMYWYRQDPGQGLRLIYYSQIVNDFQKGDIAEGYSVSREKKESFPLTVTSAQKNPTAFYLCASSISRQGADEQYFGPGTRLTVT.